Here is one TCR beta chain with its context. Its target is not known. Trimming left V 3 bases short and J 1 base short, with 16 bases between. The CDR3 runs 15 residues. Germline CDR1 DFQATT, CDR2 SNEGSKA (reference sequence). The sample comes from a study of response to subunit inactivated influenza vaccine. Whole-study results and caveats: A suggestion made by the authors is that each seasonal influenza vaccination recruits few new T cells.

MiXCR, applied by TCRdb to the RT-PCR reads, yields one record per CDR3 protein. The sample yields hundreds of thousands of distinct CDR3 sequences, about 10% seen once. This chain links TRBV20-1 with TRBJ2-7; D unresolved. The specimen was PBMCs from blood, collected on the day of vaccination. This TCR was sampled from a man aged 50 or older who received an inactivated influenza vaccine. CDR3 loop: CSASLPARRSYEQYF. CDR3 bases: TGCAGTGCTAGTTTACCCGCTAGAAGGTCCTACGAGCAGTACTTC.